These 2 T cell receptor beta chains share one sample of origin, sequenced in a study of CD8 T cells in Susac syndrome (dated by TCRdb to the late 2010s). The receptor library was made with the immunoSEQ multiplex PCR assay. RNA was extracted using the RNeasy kit, and 0.5 to 1 microgram was reverse transcribed with random hexamers. In-frame beta chains were kept once TCRdb had trimmed the public reads at Q25 with fastp and called clones with MiXCR. Rows matching on CDR3 protein sequence are summarized as one entry with the most common DNA and genes. In this sample the table shows tens of thousands of distinct CDR3 sequences, approximately 95% of which occur a single time. The ten largest clones add up to under 0.5% of the sample. Sequencing was performed on CD8+ T cells from PBMCs. These receptors came from a human donor with Susac syndrome.

The chain carries TRBV5-4 and TRBJ2-6; TRBD2 is a possible D gene (5 bases). Between the trimmed V and J ends, which lost 4 bases and 4 bases, there was a span of 21 bases. There are 18 residues in the CDR3. Germline V gives CDR1 SGHNT, CDR2 YYREEE (reference sequence). Here the CDR3 DNA reads TGTGCCAGCAGCCTGGAGGTTGCCCCTTACCTAGGGGCCAACGTCCTGACTTTC. The encoded protein is CASSLEVAPYLGANVLTF.

The rearrangement joins TRBV6-1 to TRBJ2-1; D not resolved. Germline-derived CDR1 and CDR2 are MNHNS and SASEGT. The CDR3 is 14 amino acids. The V end lost 5 bases, the J end lost 7 bases, and 15 bases lay between the germline ends. The CDR3 nucleotides read TGTGCCAGCAGTCCCCTCGGGTCCCGTAATGAGCAGTTCTTC. It encodes CASSPLGSRNEQFF.